This T cell receptor beta chain was captured by sequencing in a study of blood T cell repertoires in COVID-19. CDR1 MNHEY and CDR2 SVGAGI come from the germline V gene. V was pared by 6 bases and J by 6 bases, with 18 bases between. The CDR3 length is 14 residues. TCRdb's table, derived via immunoSEQ multiplex PCR, lists solely in-frame clones and lacks some. The repertoire holds approximately 110,000 clones, with around 84% as singletons. This receptor was taken from a man between 40 and 49 years old with acute or convalescent COVID-19. The chain is built from TRBV6-5 and TRBJ2-7; D might be TRBD1 (6 bases). The sequencing sample was made of peripheral blood. In DNA, the CDR3 is TGTGCCAGCAGGGTAAGGGACACCGCCGCCGAGCAGTACTTC. It codes for CASRVRDTAAEQYF.